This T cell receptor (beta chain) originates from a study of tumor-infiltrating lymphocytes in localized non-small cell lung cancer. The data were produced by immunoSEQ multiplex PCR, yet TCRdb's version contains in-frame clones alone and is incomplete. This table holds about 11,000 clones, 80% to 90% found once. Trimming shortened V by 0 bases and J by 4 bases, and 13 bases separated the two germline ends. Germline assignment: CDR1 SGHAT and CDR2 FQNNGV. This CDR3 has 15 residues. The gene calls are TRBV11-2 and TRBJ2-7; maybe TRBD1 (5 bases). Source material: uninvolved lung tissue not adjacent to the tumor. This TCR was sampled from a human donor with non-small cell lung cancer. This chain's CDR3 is CASSLDRVNTYEQYF. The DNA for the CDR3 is TGTGCCAGCAGCTTAGACAGGGTGAATACGTACGAGCAGTACTTC.